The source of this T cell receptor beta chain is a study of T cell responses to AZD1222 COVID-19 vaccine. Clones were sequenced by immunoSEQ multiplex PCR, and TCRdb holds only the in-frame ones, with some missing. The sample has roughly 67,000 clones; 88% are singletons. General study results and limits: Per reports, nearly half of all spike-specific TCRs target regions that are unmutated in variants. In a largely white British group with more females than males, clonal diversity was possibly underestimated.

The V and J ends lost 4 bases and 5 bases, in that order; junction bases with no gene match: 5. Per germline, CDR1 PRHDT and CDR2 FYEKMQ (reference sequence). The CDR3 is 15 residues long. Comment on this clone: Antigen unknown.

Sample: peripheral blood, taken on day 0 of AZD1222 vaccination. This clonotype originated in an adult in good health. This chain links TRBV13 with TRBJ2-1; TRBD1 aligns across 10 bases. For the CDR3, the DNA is TGTGCCAGCAGCTACCGGGACAGGGGAAACAATGAGCAGTTCTTC. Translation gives CASSYRDRGNNEQFF.